These 21 T cell receptor beta chains were sequenced from one sample in a study of T-cell memory formation after mild COVID-19. TCRdb analysed the 5' RACE reads with MiXCR anew, one entry per CDR3 protein. This sample has over 350,000 distinct CDR3 sequences, with 20% to 25% found just once. Sequencing was performed on PBMCs or a T cell subset sorted from them (not recorded which). Source of these receptors: an adult woman who had mild COVID-19 (a few samples of this study predate the infection). Cell type and time point are not known.

This clonotype has only a few counts. V and J are TRBV9 and TRBJ2-1; the match to TRBD2 covers 11 bases. Per germline, CDR1 SGDLS and CDR2 YYNGEE. Trimming took 4 bases from V and 8 from J; bases not matched to a gene: 8. The CDR3 runs 15 residues. The CDR3 DNA is TGTGCCAGCAGCCCCGGGACTAGCGGCCAGGATGAGCAGTTCTTC. Amino acids: CASSPGTSGQDEQFF.

The rearrangement links TRBV11-1 to TRBJ2-4; 9 bases align to TRBD1. From germline, CDR1 is SGHAT and CDR2 FQDESV (reference sequence). CDR3 size: 15 residues. The V segment lost 7 bases and the J segment 8 bases; nucleotides outside the gene matches: 12. This CDR3 reads CASNSGQGGSDIQYF. CDR3 DNA: TGTGCCAGCAACTCGGGACAGGGAGGATCGGACATTCAGTACTTC.

This clonotype was counted a few times. V gene TRBV5-1 combines with J gene TRBJ1-4, with D maybe TRBD1 (5 bases). Germline V CDR1 and CDR2: SGHRS, YFSETQ. The CDR3 is made up of 14 amino acids. Trimming cost V 6 bases and J 3 bases, with 12 bases left between them. Here the CDR3 reads CASTPTVPNEKLFF. CDR3 DNA: TGCGCCAGCACACCGACAGTTCCTAATGAAAAACTGTTTTTT.

The rearrangement uses TRBV9 and TRBJ1-2; D uncertain. This CDR3 region has 14 residues. CDR1 is SGDLS and CDR2 is YYNGEE in the germline V gene. Trimming stripped 3 bases from V and 4 bases from J, with 13 bases between. CDR3 amino acids: CASSEQMDRYGYTF. CDR3 coding DNA: TGTGCCAGCAGCGAGCAGATGGACCGCTATGGCTACACCTTC.

This clonotype appeared a few times. J is TRBJ2-1 and V is TRBV10-3, with 10 bases matching TRBD2. Per germline, CDR1 ENHRY and CDR2 SYGVKD. J was trimmed by 3 bases and V by 5 bases; bases with no gene match: 7. This CDR3 region has 16 residues. The CDR3 nucleotides read TGTGCCATCAGTCCACAGACTAGCGGGCTCTACAATGAGCAGTTCTTC. Its protein product is CAISPQTSGLYNEQFF.

This clonotype was seen only a few times. V and J are TRBV6-5 and TRBJ1-1; D is uncertain. Trimming pared 5 bases from V and 4 bases from J, leaving 14 bases between. The CDR3 spans 14 residues. Germline CDR1 reads MNHEY; CDR2 reads SVGAGI. DNA of the CDR3: TGTGCCAGCAGTATGGGTCCCAGGAGCACTGAAGCTTTCTTT. It translates to CASSMGPRSTEAFF.

This chain links TRBV25-1 with TRBJ2-3; 11 positions match TRBD1. The CDR3 consists of 14 residues. Germline-derived CDR1 and CDR2 are MGHDK and SYGVNS. J gave up 5 bases and V 4 bases, and 2 bases lay outside the gene matches. In DNA, the CDR3 is TGTGCCAGCAGTGCCGGGACAGGGGGAGATACGCAGTATTTT. Translation: CASSAGTGGDTQYF.

The chain recombines TRBV27 with TRBJ2-6, with TRBD1 identical over 9 bases. V gave up 3 bases and J gave up 1 base; unmatched junction bases: 4. Germline V gene lookup returns CDR1 MNHEY and CDR2 SMNVEV (reference sequence). This CDR3 is 17 amino acids long. CDR3 loop: CASSLGQGTSGANVLTF. CDR3 DNA: TGTGCCAGCAGTTTGGGACAGGGAACATCTGGGGCCAACGTCCTGACTTTC.

V gene TRBV7-3 combines with J gene TRBJ2-5, with 8 bases fitting TRBD2. Trimming took 5 bases from V and 5 from J; bases not matched to a gene: 10. Germline-derived CDR1 and CDR2 are SGHTA and FQGTGA. There are 15 residues in the CDR3. Here the CDR3 reads CASSLHLGGGETQYF. The CDR3 nucleotides read TGTGCCAGCAGCCTCCACCTCGGCGGGGGGGAGACCCAGTACTTC.

This rearrangement joins TRBV6-5 to TRBJ2-7, with 8 bases aligning to TRBD1. V lost 1 base, J lost 7 bases, and 6 bases stayed unmatched. Germline CDR1 MNHEY, CDR2 SVGAGI. The CDR3 has 14 amino acids. CDR3 in amino acids: CASSYLSGGVEQYF. The CDR3 region has the DNA TGTGCCAGCAGTTACTTGTCAGGGGGCGTAGAGCAGTACTTC.

The chain is built from TRBV4-3 and TRBJ2-5, with D unclear. Per germline, CDR1 LGHNA and CDR2 YSLEER. The CDR3 contains 16 residues. Deletions cut 0 bases from V and 1 base from J, with 12 bases between. The CDR3 DNA follows: TGCGCCAGCAGCCAAGAGGGCGAGACCGTCCAAGAGACCCAGTACTTC. This encodes CASSQEGETVQETQYF.

In this sample, this clonotype turned up a few times. The CDR3 loop is CASSYTGTGGLNGANVLTF. In DNA form, the CDR3 reads TGTGCCAGCAGTTACACCGGGACAGGGGGACTGAATGGGGCCAACGTCCTGACTTTC. This rearrangement joins TRBV6-2 or TRBV6-3 to TRBJ2-6; 11 nucleotides match TRBD1. There are 19 residues in the CDR3. CDR1 and CDR2 from the germline V gene are MNHEY and SVGEGT. Trimming cost V 2 bases and J 3 bases; bases outside gene matches: 9.

The J gene is TRBJ1-5, the V gene TRBV29-1, with 7 positions matching TRBD1. From germline, CDR1 is SQVTM and CDR2 ANQGSEA. CDR3 length: 14 amino acids. V gave up 7 bases and J gave up 0 bases; unmatched junction bases: 6. The CDR3 protein is CSAWDSYSNQPQHF. The CDR3 DNA follows: TGCAGCGCTTGGGACAGTTATAGCAATCAGCCCCAGCATTTT.

This clonotype was seen a handful of times. The V gene is TRBV5-1, the J gene TRBJ2-2; the D is unclear. CDR1 SGHRS and CDR2 YFSETQ come from the germline V gene. The CDR3 runs 14 residues. Trimming stripped 0 bases from V and 3 bases from J, with 6 bases between. The CDR3 loop reads CASSLGADTGELFF. The CDR3 nucleotides read TGCGCCAGCAGCTTGGGAGCCGACACCGGGGAGCTGTTTTTT.

Only a few counts were recorded for this clonotype. This rearrangement joins TRBV4-1 to TRBJ2-3, with 9 nucleotides matching TRBD2. Germline values: CDR1 MGHRA, CDR2 YSYEKL. The CDR3 runs to 16 residues. J was trimmed by 2 bases and V by 0 bases; bases with no gene match: 3. CDR3 in amino acids: CASSQEPSGTTDTQYF. In DNA form, the CDR3 reads TGCGCCAGCAGCCAAGAGCCTAGCGGGACCACAGATACGCAGTATTTT.

The table lists this clonotype with a few counts. The rearrangement joins TRBV10-3 to TRBJ1-1; no reliable D call. This CDR3 is built from 14 residues. V was trimmed by 4 bases and J by 2 bases, leaving 11 bases between them. Germline CDR1 and CDR2: ENHRY and SYGVKD. The CDR3 here is CAISAYGYNTEAFF. The CDR3 nucleotides read TGTGCCATCAGTGCATACGGTTACAACACTGAAGCTTTCTTT.

The chain combines TRBV4-1 with TRBJ2-6; D is perhaps TRBD2 (6 bases). Trimming left V 0 bases short and J 2 bases short, with 8 bases between. The CDR3 is 16 residues long. In germline, CDR1 is MGHRA, CDR2 YSYEKL. CDR3 loop: CASSQDGGTGANVLTF. In nucleotides, the CDR3 is TGCGCCAGCAGCCAAGATGGGGGGACTGGGGCCAACGTCCTGACTTTC.

This clonotype showed up just a few times. The genes are TRBV14 and TRBJ1-3; D gene uncertain. CDR1 is SGHDN and CDR2 is FVKESK in the germline V gene. Trimming pared 0 bases from V and 1 base from J, leaving 7 bases between. The CDR3 consists of 15 residues. The CDR3 DNA follows: TGTGCCAGCAGCCAAGATCTTATTTCTGGAAACACCATATATTTT. Protein sequence: CASSQDLISGNTIYF. The complete variable domain, with remaining parts taken from reference TRBV14 and TRBJ1-3, reads EAGVTQFPSHSVIEKGQTVTLRCDPISGHDNLYWYRRVMGKEIKFLLHFVKESKQDESGMPNNRFLAERTGGTYSTLKVQPAELEDSGVYFCASSQDLISGNTIYFGEGSWLTVV.

The chain combines TRBV2 with TRBJ1-5; 8 bases agree with TRBD1. This CDR3 is built from 15 residues. Germline V lookup: CDR1 SNHLY, CDR2 FYNNEI. J gave up 2 bases and V 4 bases, and 4 bases lay outside the gene matches. The CDR3, as DNA: TGTGCCAGCAGTGGGACAGGGAAAGGCAATCAGCCCCAGCATTTT. Residues: CASSGTGKGNQPQHF.

This clonotype has more than one count but fewer than ten. This chain uses TRBV6-2 or TRBV6-3 with TRBJ1-2, with 9 bases lining up with TRBD1. V shed 6 bases and J 10 bases; nucleotides not matched to a gene: 12. The length of the CDR3 is 14 residues. Germline CDR1 and CDR2: MNHEY and SVGEGT. The CDR3 here is CASRQNRDRADYTF. The CDR3 DNA reads as TGTGCCAGCAGACAAAACCGGGACAGGGCCGACTACACCTTC.

This clonotype showed up just a few times. The chain is built from TRBV12-3 or TRBV12-4 and TRBJ2-7, with D maybe TRBD1 (6 bases). Trimming shortened V by 3 bases and J by 7 bases, and 7 bases separated the two germline ends. The CDR3 runs 11 residues. This CDR3 reads CASSFGQEQYF. As DNA, the CDR3 is TGTGCCAGCAGTTTTGGACAGGAGCAGTACTTC.